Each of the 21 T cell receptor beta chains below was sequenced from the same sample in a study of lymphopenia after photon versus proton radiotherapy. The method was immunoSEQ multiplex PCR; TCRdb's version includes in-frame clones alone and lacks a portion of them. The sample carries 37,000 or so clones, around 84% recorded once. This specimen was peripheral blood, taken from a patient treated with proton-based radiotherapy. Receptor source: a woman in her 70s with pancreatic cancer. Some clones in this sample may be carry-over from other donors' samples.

The CDR3, as DNA: TGCGCCAGCAGCCCGAGCCACTCCCTAACAACCGGGGAGCTGTTTTTT. It specifies CASSPSHSLTTGELFF. V and J are TRBV4-1 and TRBJ2-2; D call uncertain. Germline V gene lookup returns CDR1 MGHRA and CDR2 YSYEKL. The CDR3 is 16 amino acids. V lost 4 bases and J 5 bases, leaving 17 bases between the germline ends.

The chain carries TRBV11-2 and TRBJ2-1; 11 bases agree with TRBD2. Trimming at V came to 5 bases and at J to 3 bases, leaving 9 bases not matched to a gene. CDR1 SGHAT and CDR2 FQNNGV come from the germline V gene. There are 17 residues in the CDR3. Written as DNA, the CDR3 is TGTGCCAGCAGCCGATCCCACCTAGCGGGAGGCTACAATGAGCAGTTCTTC. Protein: CASSRSHLAGGYNEQFF.

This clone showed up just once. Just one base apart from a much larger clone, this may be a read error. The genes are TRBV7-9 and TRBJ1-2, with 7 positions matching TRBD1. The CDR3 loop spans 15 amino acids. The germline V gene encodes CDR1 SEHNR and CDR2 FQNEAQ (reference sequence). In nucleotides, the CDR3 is TGTGCCAGCAGCCTAGCGGACAGGCCCAACTATGGCTACACCTTC. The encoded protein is CASSLADRPNYGYTF.

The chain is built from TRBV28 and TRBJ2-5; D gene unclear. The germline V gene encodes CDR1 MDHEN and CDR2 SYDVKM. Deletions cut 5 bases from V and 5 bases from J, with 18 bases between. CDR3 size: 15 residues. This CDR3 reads CASSPPGSLRETQYF. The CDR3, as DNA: TGTGCCAGCAGTCCTCCCGGTTCCCTGAGGGAGACCCAGTACTTC.

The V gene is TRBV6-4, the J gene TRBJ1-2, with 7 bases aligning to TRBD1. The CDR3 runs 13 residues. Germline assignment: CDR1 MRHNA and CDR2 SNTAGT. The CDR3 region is CPEGARANYGYTF. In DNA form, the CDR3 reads TGTCCTGAGGGGGCCAGAGCTAACTATGGCTACACCTTC.

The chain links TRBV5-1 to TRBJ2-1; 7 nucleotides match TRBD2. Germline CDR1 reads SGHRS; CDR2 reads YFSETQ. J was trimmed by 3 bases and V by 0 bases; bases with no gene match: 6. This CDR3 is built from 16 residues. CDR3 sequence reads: CASSLVAGVYYNEQFF. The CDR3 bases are TGCGCCAGCAGCTTGGTGGCGGGAGTGTACTACAATGAGCAGTTCTTC.

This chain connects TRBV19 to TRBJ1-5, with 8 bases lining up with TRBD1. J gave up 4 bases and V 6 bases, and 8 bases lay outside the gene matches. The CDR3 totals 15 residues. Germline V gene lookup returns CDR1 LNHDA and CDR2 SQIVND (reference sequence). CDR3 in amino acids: CASRPGQGGNQPQHF. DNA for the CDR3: TGTGCCAGTAGGCCAGGACAGGGTGGGAATCAGCCCCAGCATTTT.

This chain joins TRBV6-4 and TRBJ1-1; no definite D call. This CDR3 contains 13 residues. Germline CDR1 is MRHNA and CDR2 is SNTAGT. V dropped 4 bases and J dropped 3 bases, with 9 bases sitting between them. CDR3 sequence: CASSVNTHTEAFF. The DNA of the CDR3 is TGTGCCAGCAGTGTGAACACCCACACTGAAGCTTTCTTT.

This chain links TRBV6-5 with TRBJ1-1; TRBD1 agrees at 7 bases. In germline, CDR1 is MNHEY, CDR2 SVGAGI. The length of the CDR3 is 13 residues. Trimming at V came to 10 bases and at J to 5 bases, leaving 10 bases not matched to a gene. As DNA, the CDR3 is TGTGCCACAGTTTCCCAGGGGGTAACTGAAGCTTTCTTT. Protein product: CATVSQGVTEAFF.

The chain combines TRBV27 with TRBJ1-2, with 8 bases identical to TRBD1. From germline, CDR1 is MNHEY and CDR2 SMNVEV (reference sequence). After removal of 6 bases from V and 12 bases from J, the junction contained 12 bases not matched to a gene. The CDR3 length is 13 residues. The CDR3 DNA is TGTGCCAGCAGGACCTTAGGACAGGGACTCAACACCTTC. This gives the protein CASRTLGQGLNTF.

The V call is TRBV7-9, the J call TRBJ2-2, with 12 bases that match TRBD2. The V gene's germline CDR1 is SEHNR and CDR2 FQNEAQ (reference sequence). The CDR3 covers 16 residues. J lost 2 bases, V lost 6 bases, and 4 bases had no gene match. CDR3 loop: CASRSTSGRNTGELFF. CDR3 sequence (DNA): TGTGCCAGCAGATCGACTAGCGGGAGAAACACCGGGGAGCTGTTTTTT.

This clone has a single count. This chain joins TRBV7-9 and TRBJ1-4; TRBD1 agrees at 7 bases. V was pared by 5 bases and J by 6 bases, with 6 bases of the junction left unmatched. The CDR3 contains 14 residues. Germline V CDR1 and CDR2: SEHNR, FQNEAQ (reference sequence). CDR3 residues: CASSLRGRDEKLFF. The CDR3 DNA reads TGTGCCAGCAGCCTCAGGGGGAGGGATGAAAAACTGTTTTTT.

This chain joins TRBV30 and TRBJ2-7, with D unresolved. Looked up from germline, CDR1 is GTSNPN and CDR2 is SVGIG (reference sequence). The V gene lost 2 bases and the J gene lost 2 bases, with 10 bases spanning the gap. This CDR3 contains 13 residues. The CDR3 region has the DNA TGTGCCTGGAGTAGGCAGGCCCCCTACGAGCAGTACTTC. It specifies CAWSRQAPYEQYF. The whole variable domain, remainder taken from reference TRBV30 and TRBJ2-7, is SQTIHQWPATLVQPVGSPLSLECTVEGTSNPNLYWYRQAAGRGLQLLFYSVGIGQISSEVPQNLSASRPQDRQFILSSKKLLLSDSGFYLCAWSRQAPYEQYFGPGTRLTVT.

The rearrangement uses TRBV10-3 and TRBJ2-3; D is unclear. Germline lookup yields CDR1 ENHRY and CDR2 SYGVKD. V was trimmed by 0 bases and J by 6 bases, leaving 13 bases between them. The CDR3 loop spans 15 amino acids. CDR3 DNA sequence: TGTGCCATCAGTGAGTCGCTAGGATCTACGGATACGCAGTATTTT. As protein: CAISESLGSTDTQYF.

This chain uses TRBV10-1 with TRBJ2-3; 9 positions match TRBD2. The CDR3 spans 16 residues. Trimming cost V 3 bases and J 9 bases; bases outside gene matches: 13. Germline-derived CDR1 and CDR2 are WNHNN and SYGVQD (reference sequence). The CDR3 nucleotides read TGCGCCAGCAGTGACTTTGCTAGCGGGACCTTGCGGACGCAGTATTTT. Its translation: CASSDFASGTLRTQYF.

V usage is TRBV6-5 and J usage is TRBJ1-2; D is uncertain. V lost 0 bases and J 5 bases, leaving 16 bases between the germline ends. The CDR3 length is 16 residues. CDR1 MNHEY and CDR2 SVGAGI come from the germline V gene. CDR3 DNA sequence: TGTGCCAGCAGTTACTCGAGCGGTCTGGGATCTTATGGCTACACCTTC. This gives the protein CASSYSSGLGSYGYTF.

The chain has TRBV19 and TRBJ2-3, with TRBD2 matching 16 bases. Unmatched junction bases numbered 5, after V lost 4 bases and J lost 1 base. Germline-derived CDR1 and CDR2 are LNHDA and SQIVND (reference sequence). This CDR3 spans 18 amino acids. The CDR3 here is CASSTGLAGGRRTDTQYF. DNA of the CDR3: TGTGCCAGTAGTACGGGACTAGCGGGAGGGAGGCGCACAGATACGCAGTATTTT.

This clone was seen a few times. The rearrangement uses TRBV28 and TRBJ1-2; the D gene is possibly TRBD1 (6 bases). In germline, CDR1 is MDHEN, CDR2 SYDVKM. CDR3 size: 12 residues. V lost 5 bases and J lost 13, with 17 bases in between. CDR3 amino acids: CASSPSGGRGTF. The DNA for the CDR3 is TGTGCCAGCAGTCCCTCCGGGGGCAGGGGCACCTTC.

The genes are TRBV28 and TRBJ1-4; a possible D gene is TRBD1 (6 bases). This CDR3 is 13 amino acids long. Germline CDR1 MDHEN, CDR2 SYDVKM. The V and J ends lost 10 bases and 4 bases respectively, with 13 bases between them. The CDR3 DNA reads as TGTGCCATCGTGAGCAGGGGTAATGAAAAACTGTTTTTT. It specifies CAIVSRGNEKLFF.

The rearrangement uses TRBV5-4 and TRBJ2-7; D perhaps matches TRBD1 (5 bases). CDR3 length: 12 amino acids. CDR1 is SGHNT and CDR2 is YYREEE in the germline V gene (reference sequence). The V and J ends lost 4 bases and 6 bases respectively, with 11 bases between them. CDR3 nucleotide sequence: TGTGCCAGCAGCACAGACAGTGCCGAGCAGTACTTC. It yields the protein CASSTDSAEQYF. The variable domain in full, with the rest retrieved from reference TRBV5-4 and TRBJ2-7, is ETGVTQSPTHLIKTRGQQVTLRCSSQSGHNTVSWYQQALGQGPQFIFQYYREEENGRGNFPPRFSGLQFPNYSSELNVNALELDDSALYLCASSTDSAEQYFGPGTRLTVT.

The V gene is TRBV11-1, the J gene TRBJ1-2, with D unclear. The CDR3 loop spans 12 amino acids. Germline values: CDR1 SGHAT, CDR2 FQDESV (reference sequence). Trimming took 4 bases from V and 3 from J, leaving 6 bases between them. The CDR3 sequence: CASSSLDYGYTF. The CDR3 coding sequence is TGTGCCAGCAGCTCCCTTGACTATGGCTACACCTTC.